The text below deals with one TCR beta chain. Antigen specificity is unknown. This sample stems from a study of Graves' ophthalmopathy and Graves' hyperthyroidism. V lost 9 bases and J lost 6, with 20 bases in between. Germline V gene sequence: CDR1 SGHAT, CDR2 FQDESV (reference sequence). CDR3 length: 15 residues. PBMCs stemmed from around 9.1 ml of fresh peripheral blood. Study-wide results and caveats: The study's model predicted ophthalmopathy progression at around 70% sensitivity and about 78% specificity. Most thyroid clonotypes expanded beyond 0.001 frequency were also found in blood.

Amplified material comprised TCR beta CDR3 regions derived from RNA transcripts. Second-round multiplex PCR followed a first-round RT-PCR using HTBI primers. A single record per CDR3 protein comes from TCRdb applying MiXCR to the multiplex PCR reads. The table shows about 740,000 distinct CDR3 sequences, with approximately 40% occurring only once. The TCR sequence derives from an adult man with Graves' ophthalmopathy. This chain connects TRBV11-1 to TRBJ2-2; tentative D call: TRBD2 (6 bases). The source material was peripheral blood. CDR3 coding DNA: TGTGCCAGACAGACGGGACTCGCGAAGTCCGGGGAGCTGTTTTTT. It specifies CARQTGLAKSGELFF.